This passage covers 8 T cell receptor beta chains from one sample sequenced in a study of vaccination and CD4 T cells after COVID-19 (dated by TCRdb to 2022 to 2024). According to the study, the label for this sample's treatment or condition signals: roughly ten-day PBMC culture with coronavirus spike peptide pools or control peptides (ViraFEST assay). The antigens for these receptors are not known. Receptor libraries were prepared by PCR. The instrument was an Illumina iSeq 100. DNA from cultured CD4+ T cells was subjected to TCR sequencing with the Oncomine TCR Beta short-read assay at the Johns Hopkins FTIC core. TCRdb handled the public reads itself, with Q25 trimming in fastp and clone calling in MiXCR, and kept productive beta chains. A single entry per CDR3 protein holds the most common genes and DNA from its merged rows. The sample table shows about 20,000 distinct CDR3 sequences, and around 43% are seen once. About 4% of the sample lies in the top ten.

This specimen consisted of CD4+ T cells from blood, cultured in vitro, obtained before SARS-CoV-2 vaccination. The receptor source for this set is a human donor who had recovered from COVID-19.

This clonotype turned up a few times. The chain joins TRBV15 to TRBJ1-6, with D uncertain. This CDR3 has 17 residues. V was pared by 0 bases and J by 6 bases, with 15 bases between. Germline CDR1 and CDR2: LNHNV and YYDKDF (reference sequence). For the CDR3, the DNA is TGTGCCACCAGCAGAGATCCGGCACAGAAATTTAATTCACCCCTCCACTTT. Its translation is CATSRDPAQKFNSPLHF.

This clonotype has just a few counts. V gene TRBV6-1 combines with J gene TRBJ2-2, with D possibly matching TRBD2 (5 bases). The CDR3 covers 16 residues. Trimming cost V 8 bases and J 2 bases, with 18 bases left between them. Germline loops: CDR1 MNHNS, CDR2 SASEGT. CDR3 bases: TGTGCCAGCCTGCCGGGCAGCCGGGGAAACACCGGGGAGCTGTTTTTT. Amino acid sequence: CASLPGSRGNTGELFF.

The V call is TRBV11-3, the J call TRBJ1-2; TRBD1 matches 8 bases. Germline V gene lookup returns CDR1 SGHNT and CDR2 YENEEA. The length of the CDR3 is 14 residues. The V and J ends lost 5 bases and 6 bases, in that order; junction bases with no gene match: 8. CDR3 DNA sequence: TGTGCCAGCAGCCACAGGGGGTCTCTGGATGGCTACACCTTC. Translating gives CASSHRGSLDGYTF. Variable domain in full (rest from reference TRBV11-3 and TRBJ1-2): EAGVVQSPRYKIIEKKQPVAFWCNPISGHNTLYWYLQNLGQGPELLIRYENEEAVDDSQLPKDRFSAERLKGVDSTLKIQPAELGDSAVYLCASSHRGSLDGYTFGSGTRLTVV.

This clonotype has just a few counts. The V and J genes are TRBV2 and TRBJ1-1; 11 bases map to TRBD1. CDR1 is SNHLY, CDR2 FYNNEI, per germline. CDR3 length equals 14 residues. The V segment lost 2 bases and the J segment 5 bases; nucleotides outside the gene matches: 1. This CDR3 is CASSERDRGTEAFF. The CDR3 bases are TGTGCCAGCAGTGAAAGGGACAGGGGGACTGAAGCTTTCTTT.

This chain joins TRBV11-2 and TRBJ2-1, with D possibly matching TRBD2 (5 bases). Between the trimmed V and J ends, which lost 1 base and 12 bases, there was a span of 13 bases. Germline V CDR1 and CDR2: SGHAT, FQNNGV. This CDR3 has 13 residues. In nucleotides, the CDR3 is TGTGCCAGCAGCTTAGGGGAGTGGGTCGGGCAGTTCTTC. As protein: CASSLGEWVGQFF.

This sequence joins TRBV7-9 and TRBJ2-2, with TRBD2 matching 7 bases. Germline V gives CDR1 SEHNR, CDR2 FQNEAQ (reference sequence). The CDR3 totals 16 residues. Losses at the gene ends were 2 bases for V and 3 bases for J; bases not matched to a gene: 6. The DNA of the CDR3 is TGTGCCAGCAGCTTATGGGCGGGAGTTGACACCGGGGAGCTGTTTTTT. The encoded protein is CASSLWAGVDTGELFF. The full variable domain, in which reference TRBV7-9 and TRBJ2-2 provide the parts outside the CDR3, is DTGVSQNPRHKITKRGQNVTFRCDPISEHNRLYWYRQTLGQGPEFLTYFQNEAQLEKSRLLSDRFSAERPKGSFSTLEIQRTEQGDSAMYLCASSLWAGVDTGELFFGEGSRLTVL.

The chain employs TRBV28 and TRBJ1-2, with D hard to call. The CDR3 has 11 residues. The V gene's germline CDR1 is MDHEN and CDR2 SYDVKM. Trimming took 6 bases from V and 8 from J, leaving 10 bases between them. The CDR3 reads CASSPSRGYTF. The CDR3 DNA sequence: TGTGCCAGCAGCCCCTCCCGCGGCTACACCTTC.

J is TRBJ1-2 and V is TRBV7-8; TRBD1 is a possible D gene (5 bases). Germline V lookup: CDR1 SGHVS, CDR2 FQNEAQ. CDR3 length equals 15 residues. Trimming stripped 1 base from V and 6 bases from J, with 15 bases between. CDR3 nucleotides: TGTGCCAGCAGCTTAGAGGGACGCCCCGGCGATGGCTACACCTTC. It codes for CASSLEGRPGDGYTF.